The clone carrying this TCR beta chain showed up just once. Authors' analysis steps: From reference gene primer amplification, estimates of nucleated cell counts were derived. Profiled with immunoSEQ multiplex PCR; TCRdb holds only in-frame clones, not every one. V and J calls and clone size follow that table, whereas D and trimming were derived from the DNA. The sample carries some 180,000 clones, around nine tenths recorded once. This record belongs to a study of blood T cell repertoires in COVID-19. For the study at large: Spain, Italy and the United States supplied samples that represented acute and convalescent COVID-19. Sources were T cells, B-cell-depleted T cells, or PBMCs; the material itself was cDNA or gDNA.

This CDR3 spans 14 amino acids. The V gene end was trimmed by 6 bases and the J gene end by 3 bases; junction bases not matched to a gene: 9. Germline V CDR1 and CDR2: SQVTM, ANQGSEA. The clonotype originates from a middle-aged man who had recovered from COVID-19. Material for sequencing was peripheral blood. The chain links TRBV29-1 to TRBJ2-5, with TRBD2 matching over 8 bases. CDR3 nucleotide sequence: TGCAGCGTGCGGACGGGGGGGCCTGAAGAGACCCAGTACTTC. Amino acids: CSVRTGGPEETQYF.